These 13 T cell receptor beta chains originate from one sample sequenced in a study of control samples from healthy donors and cancer patients. Method: immunoSEQ multiplex PCR; TCRdb's copy keeps in-frame clones and lacks some. The sample lists approximately 100,000 clones, approximately 88% occurring once. Sequencing used PBMCs. All receptors come from a man in his sixties or seventies with lung cancer.

V usage is TRBV5-5 and J usage is TRBJ2-7; 9 nucleotides match TRBD2. The germline V gene has CDR1 SGHKS and CDR2 YYEKEE (reference sequence). The length of the CDR3 is 17 residues. V dropped 4 bases and J dropped 5; count of bases not matched to a gene: 16. The CDR3, as DNA: TGTGCCAGCAGCGACACTTTATTCGGGACTAGCTTACACGAGCAGTACTTC. Translation: CASSDTLFGTSLHEQYF.

The chain links TRBV5-1 to TRBJ2-5; D assignment may be TRBD1 or TRBD2 (6 bases each). Between the trimmed V and J ends, which lost 0 bases and 5 bases, there was a span of 11 bases. The CDR3 consists of 14 residues. The V gene's germline CDR1 is SGHRS and CDR2 YFSETQ. In DNA, the CDR3 is TGCGCCAGCAGCTTGGAACAGGGAGGTGAGACCCAGTACTTC. It yields the protein CASSLEQGGETQYF.

The V and J genes are TRBV5-6 and TRBJ1-4, with TRBD1 matching 9 bases. The CDR3 is made up of 15 amino acids. CDR1 is SGHDT, CDR2 YYEEEE, per germline. V lost 2 bases and J lost 8; bases outside the gene matches: 7. The chain's CDR3 is CASSLYRDREEKLFF. As DNA, the CDR3 is TGTGCCAGCAGCTTATACCGGGACAGGGAGGAAAAACTGTTTTTT. The whole variable domain, remainder taken from reference TRBV5-6 and TRBJ1-4, is DAGVTQSPTHLIKTRGQQVTLRCSPKSGHDTVSWYQQALGQGPQFIFQYYEEEERQRGNFPDRFSGHQFPNYSSELNVNALLLGDSALYLCASSLYRDREEKLFFGSGTQLSVL.

This clone has a count of ten or more. Here the CDR3 DNA reads TGCAGCGCTGACGGGGACCACTATGGCTACACCTTC. It specifies CSADGDHYGYTF. The chain combines TRBV29-1 with TRBJ1-2; perhaps TRBD1 as D (5 bases). V lost 7 bases, J lost 3 bases, and 12 bases lay in between. In germline, CDR1 is SQVTM, CDR2 ANQGSEA. This CDR3 is built from 12 residues.

The genes are TRBV5-4 and TRBJ2-1, with a tentative D call TRBD2 (6 bases). V was cut by 0 bases and J by 6 bases, with 13 bases left in between. The CDR3 length is 15 residues. CDR1 SGHNT and CDR2 YYREEE come from the germline V gene (reference sequence). CDR3 nucleotides: TGTGCCAGCAGCTTGGCCACGGGACTCACCAATGAGCAGTTCTTC. As protein: CASSLATGLTNEQFF.

V gene TRBV18 combines with J gene TRBJ1-4; no reliable D call. The CDR3 is made up of 16 amino acids. The germline V gene encodes CDR1 KGHSH and CDR2 LQKENI. V was shortened by 6 bases and J by 0 bases, with 14 bases between the two germline ends. This CDR3 is CASSLQLVPTNEKLFF. For the CDR3, the DNA is TGTGCCAGCTCCCTCCAACTAGTCCCAACTAATGAAAAACTGTTTTTT.

This rearrangement joins TRBV24-1 to TRBJ1-2, with D possibly being TRBD1 (5 bases). The V end was cut by 2 bases, the J end by 3 bases, with 9 bases between. Germline V gives CDR1 KGHDR, CDR2 SFDVKD. The CDR3 totals 14 residues. The CDR3 reads CATSDSRDYYGYTF. The CDR3 bases are TGTGCCACCAGTGATTCCCGGGACTACTATGGCTACACCTTC.

The chain carries TRBV5-1 and TRBJ2-3; no clear D. The V and J ends lost 2 bases and 0 bases respectively, with 4 bases between them. The CDR3 loop spans 13 amino acids. Germline CDR1 reads SGHRS; CDR2 reads YFSETQ. The CDR3 region is CASSLGSTDTQYF. In nucleotides, the CDR3 is TGCGCCAGCAGCTTAGGCAGCACAGATACGCAGTATTTT.

The chain recombines TRBV12-3 or TRBV12-4 with TRBJ2-5; D not resolved. V lost 4 bases to trimming and J lost 5 bases, with 5 bases between them. The CDR3 runs 11 residues. CDR3 protein: CASSYGETQYF. Written as DNA, the CDR3 is TGTGCCAGCAGTTACGGCGAGACCCAGTACTTC.

The rearrangement links TRBV6-4 to TRBJ2-3; 8 bases are shared with TRBD2. CDR1 MRHNA and CDR2 SNTAGT come from the germline V gene. With 0 bases clipped from V and 5 bases from J, the junction kept 4 bases outside the gene matches. The CDR3 length is 15 residues. As DNA, the CDR3 is TGTGCCAGCAGTGACTCCGGACTAGCTCGAGATACGCAGTATTTT. This encodes CASSDSGLARDTQYF.

V is TRBV19 and J is TRBJ2-1; a weak D match, TRBD2 (6 bases). CDR1 and CDR2 (germline): LNHDA, SQIVND (reference sequence). Trimming shortened V by 6 bases and J by 0 bases, and 24 bases separated the two germline ends. The CDR3 contains 19 residues. The CDR3, as DNA: TGTGCCAGTAGAAAAGGATCGAGCGGGCCGTTCCGCTCCTACAATGAGCAGTTCTTC. Protein sequence: CASRKGSSGPFRSYNEQFF.

The chain uses TRBV5-1 and TRBJ2-2, with TRBD2 matching over 8 bases. The length of the CDR3 is 15 residues. Per germline, CDR1 SGHRS and CDR2 YFSETQ. Trimming took 6 bases from V and 0 from J; bases not matched to a gene: 4. Here the CDR3 reads CASKTSVTNTGELFF. The CDR3, as DNA: TGCGCCAGCAAGACTAGCGTAACGAACACCGGGGAGCTGTTTTTT.

This chain uses TRBV4-1 with TRBJ2-7; D is ambiguous. This CDR3 is 15 amino acids long. CDR1 is MGHRA, CDR2 YSYEKL, per germline. V was cut by 4 bases and J by 0 bases, with 13 bases left in between. CDR3 nucleotide sequence: TGCGCCAGCAGCCGCGAAGGTCCGAGCTCCTACGAGCAGTACTTC. Amino acid sequence: CASSREGPSSYEQYF.